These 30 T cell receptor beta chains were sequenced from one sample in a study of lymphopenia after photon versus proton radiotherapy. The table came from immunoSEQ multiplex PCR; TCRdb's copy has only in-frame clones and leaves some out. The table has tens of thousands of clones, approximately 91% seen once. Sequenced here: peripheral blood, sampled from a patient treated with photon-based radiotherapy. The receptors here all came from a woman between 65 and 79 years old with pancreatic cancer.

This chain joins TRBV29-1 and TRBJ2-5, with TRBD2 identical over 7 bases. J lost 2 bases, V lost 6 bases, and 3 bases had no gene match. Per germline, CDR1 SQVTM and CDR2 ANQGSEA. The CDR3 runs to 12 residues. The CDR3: CSVLAAQETQYF. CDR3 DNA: TGCAGCGTGCTAGCGGCGCAAGAGACCCAGTACTTC.

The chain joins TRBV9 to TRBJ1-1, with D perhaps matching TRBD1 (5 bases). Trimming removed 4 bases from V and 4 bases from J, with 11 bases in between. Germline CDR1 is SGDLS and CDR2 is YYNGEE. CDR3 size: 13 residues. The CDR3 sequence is CASSSRRGTEAFF. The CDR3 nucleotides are TGTGCCAGCAGCTCCCGGAGGGGCACTGAAGCTTTCTTT.

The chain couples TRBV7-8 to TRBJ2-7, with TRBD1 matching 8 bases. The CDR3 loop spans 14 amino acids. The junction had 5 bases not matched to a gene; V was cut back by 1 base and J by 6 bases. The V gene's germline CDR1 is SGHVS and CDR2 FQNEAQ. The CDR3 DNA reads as TGTGCCAGCAGCTTAGTAAGGACAGGGACCGAGCAGTACTTC. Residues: CASSLVRTGTEQYF.

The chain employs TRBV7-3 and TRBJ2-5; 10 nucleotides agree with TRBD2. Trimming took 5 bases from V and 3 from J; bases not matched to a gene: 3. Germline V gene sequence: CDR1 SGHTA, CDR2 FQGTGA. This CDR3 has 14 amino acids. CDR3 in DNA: TGTGCCAGCAGCCCTAGCGGGAGCAAAGAGACCCAGTACTTC. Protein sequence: CASSPSGSKETQYF. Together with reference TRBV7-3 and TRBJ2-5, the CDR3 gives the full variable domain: GAGVSQTPSNKVTEKGKYVELRCDPISGHTALYWYRQSLGQGPEFLIYFQGTGAADDSGLPNDRFFAVRPEGSVSTLKIQRTERGDSAVYLCASSPSGSKETQYFGPGTRLLVL.

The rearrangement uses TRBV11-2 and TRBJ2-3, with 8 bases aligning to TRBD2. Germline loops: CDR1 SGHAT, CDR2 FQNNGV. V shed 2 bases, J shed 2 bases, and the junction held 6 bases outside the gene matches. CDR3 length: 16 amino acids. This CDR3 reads CASSLIWREVTDTQYF. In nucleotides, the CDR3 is TGTGCCAGCAGCTTAATCTGGCGGGAGGTCACAGATACGCAGTATTTT.

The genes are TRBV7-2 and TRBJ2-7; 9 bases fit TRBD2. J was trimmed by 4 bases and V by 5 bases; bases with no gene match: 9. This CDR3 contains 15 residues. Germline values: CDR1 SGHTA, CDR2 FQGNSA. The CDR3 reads CASSNGGTSRYEQYF. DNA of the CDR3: TGTGCCAGCAGCAACGGGGGGACTAGCAGATACGAGCAGTACTTC.

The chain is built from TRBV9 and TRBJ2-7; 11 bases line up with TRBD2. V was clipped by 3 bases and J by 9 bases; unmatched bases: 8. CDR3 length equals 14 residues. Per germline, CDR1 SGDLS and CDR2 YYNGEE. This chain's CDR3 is CASSGGTSGVVQYF. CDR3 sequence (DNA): TGTGCCAGCAGCGGCGGGACTAGCGGAGTAGTGCAGTACTTC.

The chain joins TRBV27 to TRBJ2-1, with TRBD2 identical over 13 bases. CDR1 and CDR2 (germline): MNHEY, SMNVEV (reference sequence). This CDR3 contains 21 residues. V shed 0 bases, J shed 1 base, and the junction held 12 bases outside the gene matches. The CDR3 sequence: CASSLSALRLAGGGSYNEQFF. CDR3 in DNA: TGTGCCAGCAGTTTATCCGCCTTGAGACTAGCGGGAGGAGGATCCTACAATGAGCAGTTCTTC.

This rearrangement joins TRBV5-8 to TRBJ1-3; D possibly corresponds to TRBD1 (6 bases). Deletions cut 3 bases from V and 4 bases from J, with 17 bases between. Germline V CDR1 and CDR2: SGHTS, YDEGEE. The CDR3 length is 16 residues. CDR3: CASSSPGGASGNTIYF. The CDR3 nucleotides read TGTGCCAGCAGCTCCCCCGGGGGGGCTTCCGGAAACACCATATATTTT.

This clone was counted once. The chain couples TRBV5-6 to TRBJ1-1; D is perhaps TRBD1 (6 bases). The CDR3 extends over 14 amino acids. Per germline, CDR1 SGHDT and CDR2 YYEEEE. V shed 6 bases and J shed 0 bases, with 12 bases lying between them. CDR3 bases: TGTGCCAGCACCCTCGGACAGTTGAACACTGAAGCTTTCTTT. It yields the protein CASTLGQLNTEAFF.

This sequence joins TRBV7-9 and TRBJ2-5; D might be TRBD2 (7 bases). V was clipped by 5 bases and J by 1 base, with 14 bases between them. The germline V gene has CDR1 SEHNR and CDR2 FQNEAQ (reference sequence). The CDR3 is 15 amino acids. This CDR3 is CASSPRGGTQETQYF. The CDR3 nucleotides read TGTGCCAGCAGCCCGAGGGGGGGCACCCAAGAGACCCAGTACTTC.

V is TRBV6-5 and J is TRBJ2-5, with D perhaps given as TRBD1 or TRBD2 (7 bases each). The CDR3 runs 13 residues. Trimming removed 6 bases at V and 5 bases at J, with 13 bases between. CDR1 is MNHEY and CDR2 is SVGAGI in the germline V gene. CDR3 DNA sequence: TGTGCCAGCAGGCAGGGGGGGCGGGAGACCCAGTACTTC. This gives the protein CASRQGGRETQYF.

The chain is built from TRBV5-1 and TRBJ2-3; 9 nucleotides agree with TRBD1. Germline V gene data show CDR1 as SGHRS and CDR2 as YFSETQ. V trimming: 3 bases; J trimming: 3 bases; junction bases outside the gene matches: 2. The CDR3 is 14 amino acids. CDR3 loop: CASSSGTGTDTQYF. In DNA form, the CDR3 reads TGCGCCAGCAGCTCCGGGACAGGGACAGATACGCAGTATTTT. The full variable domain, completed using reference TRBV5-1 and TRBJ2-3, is KAGVTQTPRYLIKTRGQQVTLSCSPISGHRSVSWYQQTPGQGLQFLFEYFSETQRNKGNFPGRFSGRQFSNSRSEMNVSTLELGDSALYLCASSSGTGTDTQYFGPGTRLTVL.

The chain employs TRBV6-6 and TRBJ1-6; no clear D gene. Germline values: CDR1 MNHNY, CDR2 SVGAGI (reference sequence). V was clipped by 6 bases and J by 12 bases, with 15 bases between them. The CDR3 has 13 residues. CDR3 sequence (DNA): TGTGCCAGCAGCCTGTCCGGGGAACTACCCCTCCACTTT. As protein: CASSLSGELPLHF.

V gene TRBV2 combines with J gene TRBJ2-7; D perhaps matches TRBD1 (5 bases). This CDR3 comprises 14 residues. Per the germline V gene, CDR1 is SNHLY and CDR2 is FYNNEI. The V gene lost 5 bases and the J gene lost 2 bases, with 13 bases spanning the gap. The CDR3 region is CASSQTDSPYEQYF. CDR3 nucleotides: TGTGCCAGCAGTCAGACAGACTCTCCCTACGAGCAGTACTTC.

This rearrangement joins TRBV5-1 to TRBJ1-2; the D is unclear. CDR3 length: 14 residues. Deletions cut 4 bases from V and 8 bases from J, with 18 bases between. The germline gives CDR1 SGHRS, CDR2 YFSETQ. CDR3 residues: CASSPTYSSPGYTF. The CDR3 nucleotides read TGCGCCAGCAGCCCTACCTACTCCTCACCGGGCTACACCTTC.

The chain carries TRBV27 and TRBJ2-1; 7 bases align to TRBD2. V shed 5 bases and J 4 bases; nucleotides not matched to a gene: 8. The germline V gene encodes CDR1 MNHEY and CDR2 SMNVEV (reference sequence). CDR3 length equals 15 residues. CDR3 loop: CASSIPGLSYNEQFF. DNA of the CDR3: TGTGCCAGCAGTATTCCGGGACTATCATACAATGAGCAGTTCTTC.

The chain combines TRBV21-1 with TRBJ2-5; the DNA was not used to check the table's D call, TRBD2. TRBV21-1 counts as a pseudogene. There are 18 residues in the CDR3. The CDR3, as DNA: TGTGCCAGCAGAGCAAAACCCACAACGGTCTGGAGCACGGGGACCCAGTACTTC. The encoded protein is CASRAKPTTVWSTGTQYF.

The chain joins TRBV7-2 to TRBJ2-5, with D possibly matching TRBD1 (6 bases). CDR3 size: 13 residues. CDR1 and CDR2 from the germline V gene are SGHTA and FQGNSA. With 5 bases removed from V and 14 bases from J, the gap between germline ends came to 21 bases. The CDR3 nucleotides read TGTGCCAGCAGCACAGACAGGCGTCCCCTAAATTACTTC. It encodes CASSTDRRPLNYF.

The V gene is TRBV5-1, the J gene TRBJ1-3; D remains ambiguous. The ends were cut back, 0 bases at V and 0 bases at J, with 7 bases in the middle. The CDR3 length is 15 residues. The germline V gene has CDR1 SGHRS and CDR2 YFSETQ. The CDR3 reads CASSLGQPSGNTIYF. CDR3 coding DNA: TGCGCCAGCAGCTTGGGACAACCCTCTGGAAACACCATATATTTT.

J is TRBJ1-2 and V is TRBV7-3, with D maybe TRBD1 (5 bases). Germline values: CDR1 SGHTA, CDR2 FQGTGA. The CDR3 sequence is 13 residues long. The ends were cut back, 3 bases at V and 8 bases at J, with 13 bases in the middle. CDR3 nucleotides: TGTGCCAGCAGCTTGGAAGGGGCGACCGGCTACACCTTC. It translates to CASSLEGATGYTF.

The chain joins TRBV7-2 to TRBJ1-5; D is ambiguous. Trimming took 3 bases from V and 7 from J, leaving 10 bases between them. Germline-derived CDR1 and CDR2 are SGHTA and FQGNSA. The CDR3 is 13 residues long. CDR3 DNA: TGTGCCAGCAGCTTTACAATGGAACAGCCCCAGCATTTT. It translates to CASSFTMEQPQHF.

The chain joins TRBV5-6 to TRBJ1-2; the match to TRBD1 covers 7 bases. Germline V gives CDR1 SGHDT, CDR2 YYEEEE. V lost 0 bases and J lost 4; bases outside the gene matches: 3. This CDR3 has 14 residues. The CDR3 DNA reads TGTGCCAGCAGCTTGGGACAGGGAGTCTATGGCTACACCTTC. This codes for CASSLGQGVYGYTF.

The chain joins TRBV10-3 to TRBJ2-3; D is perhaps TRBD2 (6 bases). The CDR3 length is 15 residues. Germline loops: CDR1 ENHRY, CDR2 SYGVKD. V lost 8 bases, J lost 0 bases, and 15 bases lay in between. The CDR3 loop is CAISSGLTSTDTQYF. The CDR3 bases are TGTGCCATCTCCTCCGGACTAACTAGCACAGATACGCAGTATTTT.

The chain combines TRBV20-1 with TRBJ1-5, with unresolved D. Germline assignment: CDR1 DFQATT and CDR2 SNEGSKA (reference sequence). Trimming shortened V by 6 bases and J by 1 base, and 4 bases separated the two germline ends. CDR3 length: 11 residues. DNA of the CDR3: TGCAGTGCGGGCAGCAATCAGCCCCAGCATTTT. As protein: CSAGSNQPQHF.

CDR3 sequence: CASSSHSYQNIQYF. CDR3 DNA: TGTGCCAGCAGTTCTCACAGTTACCAAAACATTCAGTACTTC. The chain combines TRBV27 with TRBJ2-4; D ambiguous. This CDR3 comprises 14 residues. V was shortened by 4 bases and J by 5 bases, with 12 bases between the two germline ends. Per germline, CDR1 MNHEY and CDR2 SMNVEV (reference sequence).

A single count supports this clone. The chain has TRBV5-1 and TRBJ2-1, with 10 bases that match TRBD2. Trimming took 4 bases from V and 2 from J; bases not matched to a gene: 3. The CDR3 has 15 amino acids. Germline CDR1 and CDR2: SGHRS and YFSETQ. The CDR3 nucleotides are TGCGCCAGCAGCCTTACTAGCGGGACCTACAATGAGCAGTTCTTC. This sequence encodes CASSLTSGTYNEQFF.

The CDR3 bases are TGTGCCAGCAGGGCTGGGACTTCCCCTAGGTCACCCCTCCACTTT. It translates to CASRAGTSPRSPLHF. This chain joins TRBV27 and TRBJ1-6; TRBD1 might be the D (5 bases). The CDR3 is made up of 15 amino acids. Looked up from germline, CDR1 is MNHEY and CDR2 is SMNVEV (reference sequence). V dropped 6 bases and J dropped 10 bases, with 19 bases sitting between them.

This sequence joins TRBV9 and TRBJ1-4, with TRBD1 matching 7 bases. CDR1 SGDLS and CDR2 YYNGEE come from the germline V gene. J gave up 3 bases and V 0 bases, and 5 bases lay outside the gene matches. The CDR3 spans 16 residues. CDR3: CASSVGAGGSNEKLFF. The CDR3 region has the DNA TGTGCCAGCAGCGTAGGGGCAGGGGGTTCTAATGAAAAACTGTTTTTT.

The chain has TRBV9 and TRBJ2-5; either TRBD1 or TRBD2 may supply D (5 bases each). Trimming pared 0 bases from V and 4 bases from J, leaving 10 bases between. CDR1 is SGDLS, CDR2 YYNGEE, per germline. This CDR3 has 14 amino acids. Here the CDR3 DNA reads TGTGCCAGCAGCGTAGCTGGGGACGGAGAGACCCAGTACTTC. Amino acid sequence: CASSVAGDGETQYF.